Below are 13 T cell receptor beta chains sequenced from a single sample in a study of blood T cell repertoires in COVID-19. The assay was immunoSEQ multiplex PCR, and TCRdb's table has in-frame clones only and misses some. The sample has about 120,000 clones; approximately 81% are singletons. The sample comprised peripheral blood. Receptors originate from a man aged 40-49 years with acute or convalescent COVID-19.

The rearrangement links TRBV6-5 to TRBJ1-6; 7 positions match TRBD1. CDR1 and CDR2 (germline): MNHEY, SVGAGI. Germline trimming cut 0 bases from V and 6 bases from J; bases unmatched to any gene: 2. The CDR3 loop spans 15 amino acids. Here the CDR3 reads CASSYSGTVNSPLHF. The DNA of the CDR3 is TGTGCCAGCAGTTACTCGGGGACAGTTAATTCACCCCTCCACTTT.

The chain uses TRBV11-2 and TRBJ2-1; tentatively, D is TRBD1 (6 bases). Germline V gives CDR1 SGHAT, CDR2 FQNNGV. The length of the CDR3 is 14 residues. V lost 5 bases, J lost 2 bases, and 10 bases lay in between. The CDR3 protein is CASSVRQAYNEQFF. Here the CDR3 DNA reads TGTGCCAGCAGCGTCAGACAGGCCTACAATGAGCAGTTCTTC.

This chain uses TRBV27 with TRBJ2-1; the match to TRBD2 covers 12 bases. The V gene end was trimmed by 6 bases and the J gene end by 6 bases; junction bases not matched to a gene: 6. This CDR3 spans 15 amino acids. Germline V gene data show CDR1 as MNHEY and CDR2 as SMNVEV (reference sequence). CDR3 in amino acids: CASRILAGGSNEQFF. The CDR3 region has the DNA TGTGCCAGCAGAATACTAGCGGGGGGCTCCAATGAGCAGTTCTTC.

V and J are TRBV11-2 and TRBJ2-3, with D possibly TRBD2 on 6 matching bases. The germline CDR1 and CDR2 sequences are SGHAT and FQNNGV. Deletions cut 6 bases from V and 8 bases from J, with 15 bases between. The CDR3 is 13 residues long. CDR3 in DNA: TGTGCCAGCAGACTCGGGACTCTCGGTACGCAGTATTTT. Amino acid sequence: CASRLGTLGTQYF.

This clone was picked up a small number of times. The CDR3, as DNA: TGTGCCAGCAGTTTAAGGTCTAGCGGGAGGTACAATGAGCAGTTCTTC. It yields the protein CASSLRSSGRYNEQFF. The V gene is TRBV27, the J gene TRBJ2-1; 11 nucleotides line up with TRBD2. From germline, CDR1 is MNHEY and CDR2 SMNVEV (reference sequence). With 2 bases clipped from V and 4 bases from J, the junction kept 4 bases outside the gene matches. The CDR3 totals 16 residues.

V usage is TRBV9 and J usage is TRBJ2-6, with D unresolved. V was trimmed by 4 bases and J by 1 base, leaving 3 bases between them. From germline, CDR1 is SGDLS and CDR2 YYNGEE. The CDR3 spans 13 residues. The DNA of the CDR3 is TGTGCCAGCAGCCCGTCTGGGGCCAACGTCCTGACTTTC. Translating it yields CASSPSGANVLTF.

The chain combines TRBV7-2 with TRBJ2-1; maybe TRBD1 (5 bases). The CDR3 is 13 residues long. CDR1 and CDR2 (germline): SGHTA, FQGNSA. Between the trimmed V and J ends, which lost 1 base and 10 bases, there was a span of 11 bases. CDR3 coding DNA: TGTGCCAGCAGCTTAGAGGGGCTAGGAGAGCAGTTCTTC. This sequence encodes CASSLEGLGEQFF.

V usage is TRBV28 and J usage is TRBJ2-5, with D possibly matching TRBD1 (6 bases). The CDR3 length is 14 residues. CDR1 and CDR2 from the germline V gene are MDHEN and SYDVKM. V lost 0 bases, J lost 5 bases, and 10 bases lay in between. The CDR3 sequence: CASSLWGARETQYF. As DNA, the CDR3 is TGTGCCAGCAGTTTATGGGGGGCGAGGGAGACCCAGTACTTC.

J is TRBJ2-7 and V is TRBV5-1, with D perhaps TRBD2 (6 bases). The germline CDR1 and CDR2 sequences are SGHRS and YFSETQ. V lost 4 bases and J lost 3, with 23 bases in between. The CDR3 length is 17 residues. This chain's CDR3 is CASSTSLGGRAIYEQYF. CDR3 sequence (DNA): TGCGCCAGCAGCACAAGTTTAGGAGGGAGAGCAATCTACGAGCAGTACTTC.

CDR3 DNA: TGTGCCAGCAGTTACCCCACAAATGAAAAACTGTTTTTT. Translation gives CASSYPTNEKLFF. The rearrangement joins TRBV6-2 or TRBV6-3 to TRBJ1-4; D is ambiguous. Germline-derived CDR1 and CDR2 are MNHEY and SVGEGT. The CDR3 has 13 residues. Trimming took 2 bases from V and 5 from J, leaving 6 bases between them.

The J gene is TRBJ2-2, the V gene TRBV15; tentative D call: TRBD2 (6 bases). The CDR3 is made up of 16 amino acids. Germline CDR1 LNHNV, CDR2 YYDKDF (reference sequence). Trimming pared 2 bases from V and 0 bases from J, leaving 10 bases between. The chain's CDR3 is CATSRWGGSNTGELFF. The CDR3 DNA sequence: TGTGCCACCAGCAGATGGGGAGGATCGAACACCGGGGAGCTGTTTTTT.

CDR3 residues: CATSRDNGRNTEAFF. The CDR3 DNA is TGTGCCACCAGCAGAGATAATGGTAGGAACACTGAAGCTTTCTTT. V gene TRBV15 combines with J gene TRBJ1-1, with D hard to call. This CDR3 is built from 15 residues. Deletions cut 0 bases from V and 1 base from J, with 9 bases between. The germline V gene encodes CDR1 LNHNV and CDR2 YYDKDF (reference sequence). Full variable domain (outside the CDR3, taken from reference TRBV15 and TRBJ1-1): DAMVIQNPRYQVTQFGKPVTLSCSQTLNHNVMYWYQQKSSQAPKLLFHYYDKDFNNEADTPDNFQSRRPNTSFCFLDIRSPGLGDTAMYLCATSRDNGRNTEAFFGQGTRLTVV.

The chain is built from TRBV27 and TRBJ1-6; TRBD1 matches at 7 bases. Germline V gene sequence: CDR1 MNHEY, CDR2 SMNVEV (reference sequence). Trimming removed 3 bases from V and 7 bases from J; junction bases left unmatched: 12. The CDR3 covers 17 residues. Here the CDR3 DNA reads TGTGCCAGCAGTTTTGCTCCTTACAGGGGTTTAAATTCACCCCTCCACTTT. It translates to CASSFAPYRGLNSPLHF.